This T cell receptor beta chain was found in a study of radiation and T cells in renal cell carcinoma. Study at large: Nephrectomy followed 15 Gy stereotactic body radiation by 4 weeks. Study results and caveats: In blood, top tumor clones expanded by 2 weeks, shrinking by 4. Without pretreatment biopsies, baseline tumor clonotype presence was undetermined.

With regard to this clone: The target antigen is unknown.

The assay was immunoSEQ multiplex PCR, and TCRdb's table has in-frame clones only and misses some. The table lists tens of thousands of clones, more than 65% of them singletons. This CDR3 has 13 amino acids. Germline assignment: CDR1 SQVTM and CDR2 ANQGSEA. With V trimmed by 4 bases and J by 2 bases, 2 bases remained unmatched. Time point given: blood 2 weeks post-SBRT. Treatment noted: 15 Gy SBRT to primary tumor, nephrectomy 4 weeks later. Radiation-treated patients gave blood at baseline, week 2 and week 4. The chain combines TRBV29-1 with TRBJ1-2; 9 nucleotides align to TRBD1. The source was blood, collected from a patient whose treatment included radiotherapy and nephrectomy. This clonotype was obtained from a man aged 55 to 70 with renal cell carcinoma. CDR3 region: CSVGGTGNYGYTF. The CDR3 coding sequence is TGCAGCGTTGGGGGGACAGGGAACTATGGCTACACCTTC.